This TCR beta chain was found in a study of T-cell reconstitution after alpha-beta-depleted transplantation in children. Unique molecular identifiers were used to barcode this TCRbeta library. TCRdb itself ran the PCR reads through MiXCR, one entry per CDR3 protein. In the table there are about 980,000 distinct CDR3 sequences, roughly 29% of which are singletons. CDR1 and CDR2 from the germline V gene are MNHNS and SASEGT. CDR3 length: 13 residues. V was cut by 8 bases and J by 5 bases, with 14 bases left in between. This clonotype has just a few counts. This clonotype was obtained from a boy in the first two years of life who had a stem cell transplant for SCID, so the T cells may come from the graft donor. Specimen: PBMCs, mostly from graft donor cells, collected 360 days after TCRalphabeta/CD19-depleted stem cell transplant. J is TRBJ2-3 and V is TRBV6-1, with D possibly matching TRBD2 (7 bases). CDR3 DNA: TGTGCCAGCTCCAGGGGAGGGAGAGATACGCAGTATTTT. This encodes CASSRGGRDTQYF.